Listed below are T cell receptor beta chains from one sample, sequenced in a study of cytomegalovirus exposure and HLA in healthy donors. Sequencing was performed with immunoSEQ multiplex PCR; in TCRdb, only in-frame clones are kept and a portion is missing. The sample includes approximately 58,000 clones, about 83% seen only once; the top ten take around 4.5%. The sequenced material came from PBMCs. These TCRs come from a man aged 25 to 40 in good health and CMV-seronegative. CDR3s include the opening cysteine and the closing phenylalanine or tryptophan.

cdr3_aa | j_call | cdr3_length | v_call
CASSQSTRQGKAFF | TRBJ1-1 | 14 | TRBV14
CASGDRAGANYGYTF | TRBJ1-2 | 15 | TRBV6-6
CASKPNHGTVNEQYF | TRBJ2-7 | 15 | TRBV6-5
CASSLDWAKGTVGVYNEQFF | TRBJ2-1 | 20 | TRBV27
CASSEWGGADGHTF | TRBJ2-7 | 14 | TRBV6-1
CANWGGEFQPYGYTF | TRBJ1-2 | 15 | TRBV2
CASSSGTRNTEAFF | TRBJ1-1 | 14 | TRBV5-8
CASSFMDTMNTEAFF | TRBJ1-1 | 15 | TRBV6-1
CASSLKAGGAFF | TRBJ1-1 | 12 | TRBV11-2
CASGGQEPYEQYF | TRBJ2-7 | 13 | TRBV6-5